This TCR beta chain was recovered during a study of blood T cells in healthy people across ages. At the level of the study: For every two T cells, template switching captured about one barcoded beta molecule.

The CDR3 extends over 14 amino acids. Trimming removed 3 bases from V and 4 bases from J, with 11 bases in between. The study drew donors from healthy Caucasian individuals in Russia aged roughly 6 to 100. A second PCR, run for about 7 to 12 cycles, used a sample-barcoded 5' primer plus a J-beta primer mix. TCRdb itself ran the 5' RACE reads through MiXCR, one entry per CDR3 protein. The profile shows more than 700,000 distinct CDR3 sequences, about 47% of them singletons. This receptor was identified in a man at least 80 years old in good health. The gene calls are TRBV12-3 or TRBV12-4 and TRBJ2-3, with a weak D call TRBD2 (5 bases). The sequenced material came from blood. The CDR3 loop reads CASSFGLGADTQYF. CDR3 DNA: TGTGCCAGCAGTTTTGGATTGGGAGCAGATACGCAGTATTTT.